Presented here are 10 T cell receptor beta chains from one specimen sequenced in a study of blood T cell repertoires in COVID-19. The table came from immunoSEQ multiplex PCR; TCRdb's copy has only in-frame clones and leaves some out. The sample lists approximately 300,000 clones; around four fifths were seen once. Sequenced material: peripheral blood. Receptors were obtained from a woman aged 50 to 60 with active or convalescent COVID-19.

This clone was observed many times. This rearrangement joins TRBV19 to TRBJ2-7; perhaps TRBD1 as D (5 bases). With 7 bases removed from V and 5 bases from J, the gap between germline ends came to 9 bases. The CDR3 is 11 amino acids. Germline values: CDR1 LNHDA, CDR2 SQIVND (reference sequence). Here the CDR3 reads CASTQGDEQYF. CDR3 nucleotides: TGTGCCAGTACCCAGGGCGACGAGCAGTACTTC.

The genes are TRBV27 and TRBJ2-7; 11 bases line up with TRBD1. The CDR3 is 15 residues long. The V gene's germline CDR1 is MNHEY and CDR2 SMNVEV (reference sequence). V lost 6 bases, J lost 7 bases, and 11 bases stayed unmatched. The CDR3 DNA sequence: TGTGCCAGCAGCTTCCTCGGACAGGGGGCGGGTGAGCAGTACTTC. Translated: CASSFLGQGAGEQYF.

The rearrangement uses TRBV5-1 and TRBJ2-3; D is possibly TRBD1 (5 bases). The CDR3 is made up of 15 amino acids. Per germline, CDR1 SGHRS and CDR2 YFSETQ. Trimming took off 5 bases at V and 2 bases at J, with 15 bases between the two ends. The CDR3: CASRISGLDTDTQYF. The CDR3 DNA follows: TGCGCCAGCAGAATTTCAGGGTTGGACACAGATACGCAGTATTTT.

V gene TRBV12-3 or TRBV12-4 combines with J gene TRBJ1-2; no firm D call. This CDR3 comprises 12 residues. V gave up 1 base and J gave up 5 bases, with 5 bases separating them. The CDR3 sequence is CASSLEQYGYTF. CDR3 nucleotides: TGTGCCAGCAGTTTAGAACAGTATGGCTACACCTTC.

This chain joins TRBV19 and TRBJ2-3; perhaps TRBD2 as D (6 bases). Germline values: CDR1 LNHDA, CDR2 SQIVND (reference sequence). The ends were cut back, 3 bases at V and 0 bases at J, with 10 bases in the middle. The CDR3 totals 15 residues. The CDR3 nucleotides are TGTGCCAGTAGTATCGCTAGCGTCAGCACAGATACGCAGTATTTT. Translating it yields CASSIASVSTDTQYF.

The V gene is TRBV27, the J gene TRBJ1-6, with D hard to call. The CDR3 totals 13 residues. The V gene lost 3 bases and the J gene lost 11 bases, with 11 bases spanning the gap. The V gene's germline CDR1 is MNHEY and CDR2 SMNVEV (reference sequence). The DNA of the CDR3 is TGTGCCAGCAGTTTTGGCCCGGCGGCACCCCTCCACTTT. It is translated as CASSFGPAAPLHF.

The chain employs TRBV7-3 and TRBJ2-1; the match to TRBD1 covers 7 bases. Germline loops: CDR1 SGHTA, CDR2 FQGTGA. With V trimmed by 1 base and J by 5 bases, 8 bases remained unmatched. This CDR3 region has 16 residues. The CDR3, as DNA: TGTGCCAGCAGCTTAAGGCCGACAGGGTTAAACAATGAGCAGTTCTTC. This sequence encodes CASSLRPTGLNNEQFF.

This clone was seen a single time. The chain is built from TRBV5-1 and TRBJ2-1, with 14 nucleotides matching TRBD2. Germline values: CDR1 SGHRS, CDR2 YFSETQ. The CDR3 has 18 amino acids. V shed 3 bases, J shed 1 base, and the junction held 6 bases outside the gene matches. The CDR3 DNA follows: TGCGCCAGCAGCTGGGGACTAGCGGGAGTCGGGTCCTACAATGAGCAGTTCTTC. Protein sequence: CASSWGLAGVGSYNEQFF.

The J gene is TRBJ1-2, the V gene TRBV19, with a tentative D call TRBD1 (6 bases). There are 13 residues in the CDR3. Germline loops: CDR1 LNHDA, CDR2 SQIVND (reference sequence). With 5 bases removed from V and 2 bases from J, the gap between germline ends came to 9 bases. This chain's CDR3 is CASSAGQNYGYTF. The CDR3 bases are TGTGCCAGTAGTGCCGGACAGAACTATGGCTACACCTTC.

The genes are TRBV7-9 and TRBJ1-3, with TRBD1 matching 7 bases. The CDR3 length is 19 residues. CDR1 is SEHNR and CDR2 is FQNEAQ in the germline V gene (reference sequence). The V segment lost 1 base and the J segment 1 base; nucleotides outside the gene matches: 13. The chain's CDR3 is CASSLEWQGGRRSGNTIYF. The CDR3 coding sequence is TGTGCCAGCAGCTTAGAGTGGCAGGGGGGAAGACGGTCTGGAAACACCATATATTTT.